This T cell receptor beta chain was obtained from a study of response to subunit inactivated influenza vaccine. TCRdb ran MiXCR on the RT-PCR reads and lists one entry per CDR3 protein. The profile shows hundreds of thousands of distinct CDR3 sequences, 25% of them singletons. Findings and limits, study-wide: Authors proposed each seasonal influenza vaccination draws in few new T cells.

This clonotype has just a few counts. Its specificity is not known. V lost 1 base, J lost 4 bases, and 12 bases lay in between. The CDR3 runs to 15 residues. Sample: CD4+ T cells sorted from PBMCs, taken 5 days after vaccination. This clonotype was obtained from a man over 45 who received an inactivated influenza vaccine. The chain couples TRBV12-3 or TRBV12-4 to TRBJ2-3; D ambiguous. The CDR3 DNA reads TGTGCCAGCAGTTTAGAGGGCACACGGGCAGATACGCAGTATTTT. Its translation is CASSLEGTRADTQYF.